This TCR beta chain was identified during a study of T cells after yellow fever vaccination. This clonotype was seen ten or more times. Its antigen is not identified. Universal primer sites and UMIs were introduced during 5'RACE template-switching synthesis of TCR cDNA. TCRdb processed the 5' RACE reads anew with MiXCR; each CDR3 protein has one entry. In the table there are 400,000 or so distinct CDR3 sequences, roughly 6.2% of which are singletons. Study-level findings and limits: Peaking faster, on day 5 versus 15, the secondary response was nonetheless weaker.

Germline-derived CDR1 and CDR2 are SQVTM and ANQGSEA. Trimming shortened V by 3 bases and J by 4 bases, and 3 bases separated the two germline ends. The CDR3 totals 10 residues. This clonotype was sampled from a young man who received the YFV17D yellow fever vaccine. V is TRBV29-1 and J is TRBJ1-2; no reliable D call. The sequenced sample was PBMCs, obtained 5 days after the yellow fever booster vaccination. As DNA, the CDR3 is TGCAGCGTTGATGGCTATGGCTACACCTTC. Residues: CSVDGYGYTF.